This TCR beta chain was captured in a study of blood T cell repertoires in COVID-19. The repertoire was sequenced with immunoSEQ multiplex PCR; TCRdb's copy has only in-frame clones and lacks some. The sample yields about 250,000 clones, approximately 78% seen once. Sequencing was performed on PBMCs or T cells enriched from blood (not recorded which). The origin of this receptor is a middle-aged man who had been exposed to COVID-19.

CDR3 nucleotide sequence: TGTGCCAGTAGTATAGTTTCCGGGAGGACCAATCAGCCCCAGCATTTT. Amino acids: CASSIVSGRTNQPQHF. This sequence joins TRBV19 and TRBJ1-5; no firm D call. CDR1 and CDR2 from the germline V gene are LNHDA and SQIVND (reference sequence). Trimming shortened V by 1 base and J by 3 bases, and 13 bases separated the two germline ends. The CDR3 spans 16 residues.